Following are 23 T cell receptor beta chains from one sample sequenced in a study of cytomegalovirus exposure and HLA in healthy donors. PCR employed 60 Vbeta and 13 Jbeta primers. Method: immunoSEQ multiplex PCR; TCRdb's copy keeps in-frame clones and lacks some. Here the sample spans around 160,000 clones, 77% being singletons. Material: PBMCs. The origin of the receptors is a man aged 50 to 59 in good health and CMV-seropositive.

The chain combines TRBV13 with TRBJ2-7; 9 bases align to TRBD1. Germline CDR1 reads PRHDT; CDR2 reads FYEKMQ (reference sequence). The junction had 6 bases not matched to a gene; V was cut back by 2 bases and J by 13 bases. The CDR3 has 12 residues. CDR3 DNA sequence: TGTGCCAGCAGCTTATCCAGGGACAGGGTATACTTC. Amino acid sequence: CASSLSRDRVYF.

The V and J genes are TRBV9 and TRBJ1-3; D ambiguous. The CDR3 has 14 residues. CDR1 is SGDLS and CDR2 is YYNGEE in the germline V gene. V shed 4 bases and J shed 8 bases, with 16 bases lying between them. The CDR3 is CASSLPPSRDTIYF. CDR3 bases: TGTGCCAGCAGCCTTCCACCGTCTCGAGACACCATATATTTT.

This clone was counted once. In nucleotides, the CDR3 is TGTGCCAGCAGTGAAGGTGGGGCGTCCGCTGGAAACACCATATATTTT. Translating gives CASSEGGASAGNTIYF. The chain couples TRBV2 to TRBJ1-3, with a tentative D call TRBD1 (5 bases). This CDR3 has 16 residues. Trimming cost V 1 base and J 2 bases, with 12 bases left between them. CDR1 SNHLY and CDR2 FYNNEI come from the germline V gene.

On this clone itself: Germline and junction disagree at one end, which may indicate a read error. This CDR3 is also generated by other DNA sequences in the sample. The V gene is TRBV30, the J gene TRBJ1-1; unclear D gene. The germline V gene encodes CDR1 GTSNPN and CDR2 SVGIG (reference sequence). The CDR3 covers 14 residues. The CDR3 DNA is TGCGCCTGGAGTGTGGGCAGCCCGAACACTGAAGCTTTCTTT. Translated: CAWSVGSPNTEAFF.

The genes are TRBV2 and TRBJ2-7; 11 bases line up with TRBD1. V shed 6 bases, J shed 2 bases, and the junction held 6 bases outside the gene matches. Germline CDR1 reads SNHLY; CDR2 reads FYNNEI. This CDR3 region has 15 residues. CDR3: CASRGGQGGAYEQYF. The CDR3 nucleotides are TGTGCCAGCAGAGGGGGACAGGGGGGTGCCTACGAGCAGTACTTC.

There are a few counts of this clone. At one end, the junction sequence differs from germline, possibly due to a read error. The chain couples TRBV6-1 to TRBJ2-1; D is unresolved. The CDR3 has 12 amino acids. The germline CDR1 and CDR2 sequences are MNHNS and SASEGT. In DNA, the CDR3 is TGTGCCAGCAGTGAAGCGGAACTATTTCGGCTCTTC. It specifies CASSEAELFRLF.

V gene TRBV4-3 combines with J gene TRBJ2-6, with 11 nucleotides matching TRBD2. V was clipped by 0 bases and J by 0 bases; unmatched bases: 10. The germline V gene has CDR1 LGHNA and CDR2 YSLEER. The CDR3 is made up of 21 amino acids. The CDR3 bases are TGCGCCAGCAGCCAAGATCGTCCGGCTAGCGGGGGGCCCTCTGGGGCCAACGTCCTGACTTTC. Its translation: CASSQDRPASGGPSGANVLTF.

The chain carries TRBV9 and TRBJ2-7; 11 nucleotides line up with TRBD2. Germline CDR1 SGDLS, CDR2 YYNGEE. V shed 4 bases and J 6 bases; nucleotides not matched to a gene: 9. The CDR3 has 15 amino acids. In nucleotides, the CDR3 is TGTGCCAGCAGCAGTTATAGCGGGGGGGCATCCGAGCAGTACTTC. It yields the protein CASSSYSGGASEQYF.

This clone was detected only a few times. The chain combines TRBV5-6 with TRBJ2-7, with 8 bases matching TRBD1. Looked up from germline, CDR1 is SGHDT and CDR2 is YYEEEE. This CDR3 comprises 13 residues. V gave up 0 bases and J gave up 4 bases; unmatched junction bases: 0. The CDR3 protein is CASSLGTGYEQYF. The CDR3 DNA reads as TGTGCCAGCAGCTTGGGGACAGGGTACGAGCAGTACTTC.

The chain employs TRBV4-1 and TRBJ2-5; D possibly corresponds to TRBD2 (6 bases). The CDR3 contains 14 residues. Germline CDR1 MGHRA, CDR2 YSYEKL. Trimming took off 0 bases at V and 5 bases at J, with 10 bases between the two ends. The CDR3, as DNA: TGCGCCAGCAGCCAAGATACCAGCGGGGAGACCCAGTACTTC. This translates into CASSQDTSGETQYF.

A remark on this clone: The identical CDR3 is also encoded by other nucleotide sequences in the sample. The V call is TRBV4-3, the J call TRBJ2-7; possible D gene TRBD2, 7 bases. The CDR3 is made up of 15 amino acids. Germline lookup yields CDR1 LGHNA and CDR2 YSLEER. V dropped 0 bases and J dropped 6 bases, with 15 bases sitting between them. CDR3 in amino acids: CASSQEVGGPIEQYF. The CDR3 DNA is TGCGCCAGCAGCCAAGAAGTGGGGGGGCCAATCGAGCAGTACTTC.

J is TRBJ1-4 and V is TRBV4-2; D not certain. Germline V gene lookup returns CDR1 LGHNA and CDR2 YNFKEQ. V gave up 0 bases and J gave up 8 bases, with 10 bases separating them. The CDR3 contains 14 residues. The CDR3 DNA reads as TGTGCCAGCAGCCAAGATCGGGGAGAAGAAAAACTGTTTTTT. Translated: CASSQDRGEEKLFF.

This clone was detected once. The chain uses TRBV7-2 and TRBJ1-2, with a weak D call TRBD1 (6 bases). Trimming removed 1 base from V and 4 bases from J, with 7 bases in between. The CDR3 contains 13 residues. CDR1 is SGHTA and CDR2 is FQGNSA in the germline V gene. The DNA for the CDR3 is TGTGCCAGCAGCTTAGACAGGGTCTATGGCTACACCTTC. Amino acid sequence: CASSLDRVYGYTF.

V is TRBV5-6 and J is TRBJ2-1, with a tentative D call TRBD1 (6 bases). V was cut by 0 bases and J by 7 bases, with 11 bases left in between. Germline assignment: CDR1 SGHDT and CDR2 YYEEEE. The CDR3 runs 14 residues. CDR3 in DNA: TGTGCCAGCAGCTTGGGAACAGGGTTGAATGAGCAGTTCTTC. Protein sequence: CASSLGTGLNEQFF.

The J gene is TRBJ2-1, the V gene TRBV11-2, with D perhaps matching TRBD2 (5 bases). Trimming removed 6 bases at V and 3 bases at J, with 12 bases between. This CDR3 has 14 residues. Looked up from germline, CDR1 is SGHAT and CDR2 is FQNNGV. CDR3 sequence reads: CASSYYGDYNEQFF. The CDR3 DNA follows: TGTGCCAGCAGTTACTACGGGGACTACAATGAGCAGTTCTTC.

The chain couples TRBV5-4 to TRBJ1-1, with unresolved D. This CDR3 spans 14 amino acids. V lost 0 bases, J lost 6 bases, and 12 bases lay in between. Germline CDR1 SGHNT, CDR2 YYREEE (reference sequence). CDR3 nucleotides: TGTGCCAGCAGCTTGGACACCGGGTTCGCTGAAGCTTTCTTT. Translated: CASSLDTGFAEAFF.

The chain links TRBV11-2 to TRBJ2-7; the D is unclear. Germline loops: CDR1 SGHAT, CDR2 FQNNGV. CDR3 length: 14 residues. Trimming shortened V by 4 bases and J by 4 bases, and 14 bases separated the two germline ends. The CDR3 DNA sequence: TGTGCCAGCAGCTCAACTCGCCACAGATACGAGCAGTACTTC. Translated, it gives CASSSTRHRYEQYF.

This clone was detected once. Other DNA sequences in this specimen translate into the identical CDR3. This chain connects TRBV9 to TRBJ2-5; TRBD1 matches at 11 bases. CDR1 is SGDLS and CDR2 is YYNGEE in the germline V gene. V trimming: 2 bases; J trimming: 4 bases; junction bases outside the gene matches: 4. This CDR3 comprises 15 residues. This CDR3 reads CASSVGQGARETQYF. In nucleotides, the CDR3 is TGTGCCAGCAGCGTCGGACAGGGGGCTAGAGAGACCCAGTACTTC.

The chain is built from TRBV27 and TRBJ2-5, with 7 bases aligning to TRBD1. This CDR3 is built from 13 residues. The trim removed 4 bases at V and 3 bases at J, leaving 2 bases unmatched. Germline V gene data show CDR1 as MNHEY and CDR2 as SMNVEV (reference sequence). The CDR3 DNA sequence: TGTGCCAGCAGTTCTGGGACAGAAGAGACCCAGTACTTC. Translating it yields CASSSGTEETQYF.

This clone appeared once. The CDR3 is CASSLRLAGGQETQYF. CDR3 nucleotide sequence: TGTGCCAGCAGCCTGCGACTAGCGGGGGGCCAAGAGACCCAGTACTTC. The chain combines TRBV5-5 with TRBJ2-5; 13 nucleotides line up with TRBD2. This CDR3 has 16 residues. Germline V gene lookup returns CDR1 SGHKS and CDR2 YYEKEE (reference sequence). The V and J ends lost 4 bases and 1 base, in that order; junction bases with no gene match: 4.

The CDR3 nucleotides are TGTGCCAGCAGCGATCGGGACAACTCCTACGAGCAGTACTTC. Encoded protein: CASSDRDNSYEQYF. The chain has TRBV7-9 and TRBJ2-7; D is possibly TRBD1 (6 bases). CDR3 length: 14 amino acids. Germline V gene lookup returns CDR1 SEHNR and CDR2 FQNEAQ (reference sequence). Trimming took 5 bases from V and 0 from J, leaving 11 bases between them.

The chain recombines TRBV7-2 with TRBJ1-1; D gene unclear. Germline CDR1 reads SGHTA; CDR2 reads FQGNSA. V was pared by 5 bases and J by 4 bases, with 11 bases between. The CDR3 runs to 13 residues. The CDR3 coding sequence is TGTGCCAGCAGCAAGATTCCGGGCACTGAAGCTTTCTTT. It translates to CASSKIPGTEAFF.

The gene calls are TRBV10-3 and TRBJ2-5; D is perhaps TRBD1 (5 bases). Per germline, CDR1 ENHRY and CDR2 SYGVKD. V lost 5 bases to trimming and J lost 5 bases, with 24 bases between them. The CDR3 is 17 amino acids. The CDR3 nucleotides are TGTGCCATCAGTCCCCAGGAAAGGGGCGTATTGGGGGAGACCCAGTACTTC. Amino acid sequence: CAISPQERGVLGETQYF.